This TCR beta chain is from a study of OX40 agonist ivuxolimab in advanced cancers. Study observations and caveats: Among some nonresponders, normalized T-cell clonal expansion was also low.

Remarks on this clone: Its antigen is unknown.

TCRdb's table, derived via immunoSEQ multiplex PCR, lists solely in-frame clones and lacks some. The sample holds fewer than 30,000 clones, roughly 82% seen once. This CDR3 is 15 amino acids long. Germline CDR1 MNHGY, CDR2 SVAAGI. V was cut by 3 bases and J by 7 bases, with 13 bases left in between. The sequencing here drew on CD4+ or CD8+ T cells sorted from blood, taken in a trial of the OX40 agonist ivuxolimab. This clonotype was obtained from an adult with an advanced solid tumor such as melanoma, head and neck, liver or kidney cancer. The chain joins TRBV6-9 to TRBJ1-6, with D hard to call. DNA for the CDR3: TGTGCCAGCAGTTACTCATTTGGGGTAAATTCACCCCTCCACTTT. This codes for CASSYSFGVNSPLHF.